This entry concerns a single T cell receptor (beta chain). Its target is unknown. CDR1 is SGDLS and CDR2 is YYNGEE in the germline V gene. This CDR3 has 18 amino acids. V was clipped by 4 bases and J by 1 base; unmatched bases: 10. The data stem from a study of shared clonotypes between healthy human individuals. Points from the study as a whole: Naive CD4 clonotype sharing across several donors was about 5%. Naive subsets generally had larger estimated richness than memory subsets.

This was a deep-level run. Each PCR replicate from the sorted subsets contained approximately 0.2 ug DNA, which is about 30,000 T cell genomes. Measured with immunoSEQ multiplex PCR; TCRdb has only the in-frame clones, and not every one. The sample contains around 1.6 million clones, 98% of which appear only once. Sample: naive CD4+ T cells sorted from blood. Noted subset: CD45RA+ positively selected. The chain uses TRBV9 and TRBJ2-2; 10 nucleotides match TRBD2. This receptor was obtained from a man younger than 40 in good health. For the CDR3, the DNA is TGTGCCAGCAGCTCGTTGACTAGCGGGCCTCTGAACACCGGGGAGCTGTTTTTT. Translation: CASSSLTSGPLNTGELFF.